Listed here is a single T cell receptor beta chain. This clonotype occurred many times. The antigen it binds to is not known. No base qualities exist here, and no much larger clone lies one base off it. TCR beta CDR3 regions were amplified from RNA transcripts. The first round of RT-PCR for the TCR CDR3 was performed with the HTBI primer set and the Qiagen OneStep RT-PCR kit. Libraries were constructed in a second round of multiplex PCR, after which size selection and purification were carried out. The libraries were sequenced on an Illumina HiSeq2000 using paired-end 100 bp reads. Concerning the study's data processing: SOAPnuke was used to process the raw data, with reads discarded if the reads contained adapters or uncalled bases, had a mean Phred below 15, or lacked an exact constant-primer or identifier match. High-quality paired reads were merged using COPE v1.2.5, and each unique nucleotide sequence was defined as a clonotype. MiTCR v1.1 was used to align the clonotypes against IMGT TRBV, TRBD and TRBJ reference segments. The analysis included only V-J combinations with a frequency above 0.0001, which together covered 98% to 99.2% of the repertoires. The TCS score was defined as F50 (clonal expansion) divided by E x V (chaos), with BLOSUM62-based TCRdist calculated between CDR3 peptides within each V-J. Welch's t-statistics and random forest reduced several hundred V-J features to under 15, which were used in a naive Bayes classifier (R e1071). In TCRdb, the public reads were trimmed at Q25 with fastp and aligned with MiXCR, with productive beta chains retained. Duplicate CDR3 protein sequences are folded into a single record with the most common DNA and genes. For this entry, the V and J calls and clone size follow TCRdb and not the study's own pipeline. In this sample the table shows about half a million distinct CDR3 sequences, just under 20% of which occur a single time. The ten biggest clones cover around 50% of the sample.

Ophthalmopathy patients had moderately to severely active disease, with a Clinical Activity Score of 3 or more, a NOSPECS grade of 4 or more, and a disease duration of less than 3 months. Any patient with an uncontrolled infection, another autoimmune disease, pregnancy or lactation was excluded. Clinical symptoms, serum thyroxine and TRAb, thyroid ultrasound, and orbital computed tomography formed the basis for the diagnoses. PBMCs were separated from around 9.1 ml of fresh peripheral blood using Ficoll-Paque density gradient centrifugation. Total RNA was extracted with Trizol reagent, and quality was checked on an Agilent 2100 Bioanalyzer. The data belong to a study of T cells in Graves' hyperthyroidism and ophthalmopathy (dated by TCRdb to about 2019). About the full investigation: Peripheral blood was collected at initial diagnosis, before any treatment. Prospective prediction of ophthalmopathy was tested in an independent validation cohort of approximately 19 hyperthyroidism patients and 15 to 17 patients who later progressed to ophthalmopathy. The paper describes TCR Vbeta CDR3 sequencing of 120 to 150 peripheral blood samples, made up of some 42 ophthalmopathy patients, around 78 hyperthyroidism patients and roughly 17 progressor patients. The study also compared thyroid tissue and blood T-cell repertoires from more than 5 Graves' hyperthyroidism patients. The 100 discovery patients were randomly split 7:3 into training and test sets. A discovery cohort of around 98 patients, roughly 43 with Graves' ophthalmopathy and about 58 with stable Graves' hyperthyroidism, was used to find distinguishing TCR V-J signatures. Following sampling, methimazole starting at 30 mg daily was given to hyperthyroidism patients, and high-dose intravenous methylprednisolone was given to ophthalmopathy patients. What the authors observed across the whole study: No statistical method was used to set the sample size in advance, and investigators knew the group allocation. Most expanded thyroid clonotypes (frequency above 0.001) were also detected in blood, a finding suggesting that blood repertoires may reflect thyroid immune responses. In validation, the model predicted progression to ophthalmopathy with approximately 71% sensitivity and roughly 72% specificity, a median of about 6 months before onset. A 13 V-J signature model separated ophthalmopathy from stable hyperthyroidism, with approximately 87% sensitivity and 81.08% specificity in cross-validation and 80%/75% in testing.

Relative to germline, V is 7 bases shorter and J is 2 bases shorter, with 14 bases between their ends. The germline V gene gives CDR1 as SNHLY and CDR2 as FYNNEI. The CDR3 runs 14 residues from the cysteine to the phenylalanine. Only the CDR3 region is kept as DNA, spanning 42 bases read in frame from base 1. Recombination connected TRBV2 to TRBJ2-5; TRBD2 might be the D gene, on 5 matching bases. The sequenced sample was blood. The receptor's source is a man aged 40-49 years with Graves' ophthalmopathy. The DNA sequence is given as TGTGCCAGCAACGAGGGCACTTCTCAAGAGACCCAGTACTTC. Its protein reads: CASNEGTSQETQYF.